The present T cell receptor beta chain was sequenced within a study of OX40 agonist ivuxolimab in advanced cancers. Study at large: Ivuxolimab, which patients received intravenously every 2 weeks, was dosed at 0.01 to 10 mg/kg. From 23 to 79 years was the age range, with a mean of around 54 years, and over 70% were male.

Study conclusions and caveats: The authors also found low normalized T-cell clonal expansion in some nonresponders. Expanded clones were, on average, more numerous in CD8+ T cells than in CD4+.

The protocol was immunoSEQ multiplex PCR, while the TCRdb copy is restricted to in-frame clones and leaves out a portion. The sample lists tens of thousands of clones, approximately 91% seen once, with 7.1% in the top ten. About this clone: The antigen remains undetermined.

The CDR3 runs 15 residues. V was pared by 3 bases and J by 4 bases, with 7 bases of the junction left unmatched. CDR1 is SGDLS and CDR2 is YYNGEE in the germline V gene. The chain employs TRBV9 and TRBJ2-1, with TRBD1 matching 7 bases. This TCR was recovered from an adult with an advanced solid tumor such as melanoma, head and neck, liver or kidney cancer. Sequences were derived from CD4+ or CD8+ T cells sorted from blood, sampled in a trial of the OX40 agonist ivuxolimab. The CDR3 region has the DNA TGTGCCAGCAGCGCCCGGGACAGTCCATACAATGAGCAGTTCTTC. Translating it yields CASSARDSPYNEQFF.